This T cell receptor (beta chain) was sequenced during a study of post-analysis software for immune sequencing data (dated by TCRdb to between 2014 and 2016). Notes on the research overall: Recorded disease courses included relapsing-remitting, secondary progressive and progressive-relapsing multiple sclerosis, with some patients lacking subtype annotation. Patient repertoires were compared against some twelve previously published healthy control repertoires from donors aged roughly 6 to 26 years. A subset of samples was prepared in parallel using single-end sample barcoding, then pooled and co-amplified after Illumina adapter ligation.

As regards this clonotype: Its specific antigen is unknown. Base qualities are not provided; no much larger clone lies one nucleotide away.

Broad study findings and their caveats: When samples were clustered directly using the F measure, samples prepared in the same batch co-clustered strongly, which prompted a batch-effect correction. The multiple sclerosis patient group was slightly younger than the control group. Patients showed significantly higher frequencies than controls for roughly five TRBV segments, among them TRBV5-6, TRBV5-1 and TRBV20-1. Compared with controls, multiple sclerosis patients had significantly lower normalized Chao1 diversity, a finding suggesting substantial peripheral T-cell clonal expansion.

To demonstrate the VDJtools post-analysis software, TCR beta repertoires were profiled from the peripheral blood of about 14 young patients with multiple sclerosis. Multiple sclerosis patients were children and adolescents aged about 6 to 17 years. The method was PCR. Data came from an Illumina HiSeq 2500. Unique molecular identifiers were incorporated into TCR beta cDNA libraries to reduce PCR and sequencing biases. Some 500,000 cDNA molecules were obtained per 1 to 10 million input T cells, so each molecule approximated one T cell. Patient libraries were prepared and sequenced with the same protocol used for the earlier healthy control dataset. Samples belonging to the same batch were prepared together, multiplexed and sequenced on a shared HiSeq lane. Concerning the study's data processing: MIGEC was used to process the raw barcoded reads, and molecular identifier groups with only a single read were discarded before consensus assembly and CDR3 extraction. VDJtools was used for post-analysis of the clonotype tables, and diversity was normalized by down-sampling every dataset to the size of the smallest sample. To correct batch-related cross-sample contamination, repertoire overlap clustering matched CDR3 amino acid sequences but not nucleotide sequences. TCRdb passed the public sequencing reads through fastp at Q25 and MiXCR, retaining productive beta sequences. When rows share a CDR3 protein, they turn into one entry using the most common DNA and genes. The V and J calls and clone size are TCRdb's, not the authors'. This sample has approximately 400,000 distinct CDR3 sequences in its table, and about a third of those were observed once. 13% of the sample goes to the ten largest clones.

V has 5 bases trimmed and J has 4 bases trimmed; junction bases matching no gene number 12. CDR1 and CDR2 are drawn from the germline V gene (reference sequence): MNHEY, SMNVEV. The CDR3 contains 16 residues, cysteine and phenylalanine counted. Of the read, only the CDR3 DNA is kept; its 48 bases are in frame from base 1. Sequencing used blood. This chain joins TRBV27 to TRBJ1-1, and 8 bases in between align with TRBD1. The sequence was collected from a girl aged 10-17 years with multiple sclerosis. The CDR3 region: CASSPDRTGSGTEAFF. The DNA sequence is TGTGCCAGCAGTCCTGATAGGACAGGGTCGGGCACTGAAGCTTTCTTT.